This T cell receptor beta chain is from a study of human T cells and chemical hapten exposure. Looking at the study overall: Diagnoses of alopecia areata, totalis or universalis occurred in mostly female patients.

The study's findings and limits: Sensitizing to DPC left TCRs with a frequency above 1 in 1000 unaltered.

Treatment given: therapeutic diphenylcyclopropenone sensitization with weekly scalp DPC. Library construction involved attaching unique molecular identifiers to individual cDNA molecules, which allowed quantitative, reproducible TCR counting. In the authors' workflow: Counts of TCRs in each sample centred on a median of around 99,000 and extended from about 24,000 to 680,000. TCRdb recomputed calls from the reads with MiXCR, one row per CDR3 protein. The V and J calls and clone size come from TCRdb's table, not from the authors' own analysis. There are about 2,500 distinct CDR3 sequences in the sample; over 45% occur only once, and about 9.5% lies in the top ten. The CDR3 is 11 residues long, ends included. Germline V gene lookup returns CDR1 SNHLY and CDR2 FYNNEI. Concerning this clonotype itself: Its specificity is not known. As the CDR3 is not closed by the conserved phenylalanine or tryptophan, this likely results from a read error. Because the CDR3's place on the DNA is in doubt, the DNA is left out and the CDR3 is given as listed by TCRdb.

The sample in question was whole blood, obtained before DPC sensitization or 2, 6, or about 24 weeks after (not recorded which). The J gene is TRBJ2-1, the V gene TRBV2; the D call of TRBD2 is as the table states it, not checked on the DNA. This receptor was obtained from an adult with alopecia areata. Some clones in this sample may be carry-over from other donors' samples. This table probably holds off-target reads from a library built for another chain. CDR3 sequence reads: CASRGGIKGEI.